Described below is a single TCR beta chain sequence and its context. The data were obtained in a study of blood T cell repertoires in COVID-19. About the research overall: Samples came from the United States, Italy and Spain, spanning acute and convalescent COVID-19.

Germline V lookup: CDR1 SGHVS, CDR2 FQNEAQ. The CDR3 is made up of 17 amino acids. V lost 6 bases and J lost 1; bases outside the gene matches: 11. As processed by the authors: Amplified reference gene primers provided the basis for estimating nucleated cell counts. Here immunoSEQ multiplex PCR was the method, and the copy in TCRdb shows in-frame clones only, minus some. From that table come the V and J calls and clone size; the DNA was used to work out D and trimming. The top ten hold approximately 7.5% of the sample, which has about 240,000 clones, roughly 87% seen once. The sample taken for sequencing was peripheral blood. The chain recombines TRBV7-8 with TRBJ1-4; 7 bases line up with TRBD1. The receptor was derived from a man in his sixties who had recovered from COVID-19. The CDR3, as DNA: TGTGCCAGCAGACTAAGGGACACAGGGGTAACTAATGAAAAACTGTTTTTT. It codes for CASRLRDTGVTNEKLFF.